This T cell receptor (beta chain) was recorded in a study of T cell responses to AZD1222 COVID-19 vaccine. The CDR3 extends over 16 amino acids. From germline, CDR1 is SGHAT and CDR2 FQNNGV. The germline V and J ends were trimmed by 5 bases and 2 bases, with 17 bases remaining between them. Note on this clone: The antigen remains unidentified.

Method: immunoSEQ multiplex PCR; TCRdb's copy keeps in-frame clones and lacks some. The sample yields around 140,000 clones, under 90% seen once. Findings of the study overall: Clonal diversity was possibly underestimated, and the donors were mostly white British, with more females.

This clonotype was obtained from an adult in good health. Sequenced here: peripheral blood, sampled on day 0 of AZD1222 vaccination. This chain joins TRBV11-2 and TRBJ2-3; D might be TRBD2 (5 bases). The DNA of the CDR3 is TGTGCCAGCAGCCCCGACCAGAGGGCCGTCACAGATACGCAGTATTTT. Protein product: CASSPDQRAVTDTQYF.